The 28 T cell receptor beta chains presented below share a single source sample, sequenced in a study of beta chain features in type 1 diabetes. The whole isolated RNA underwent reverse transcription, so sequencing captured expressed TCRB transcripts. The protocol was immunoSEQ multiplex PCR, while the TCRdb copy is restricted to in-frame clones and leaves out a portion. This sample carries some 400,000 clones, about 15% of them seen once, and the ten largest clones take around 0.02%. The specimen sequenced was naive CD4+ T cells from blood. The receptor set was obtained from a woman under 30 in good health.

V is TRBV30 and J is TRBJ2-1; TRBD2 agrees at 9 bases. CDR3 size: 14 residues. The V gene's germline CDR1 is GTSNPN and CDR2 SVGIG (reference sequence). Trimming cost V 4 bases and J 7 bases; bases outside gene matches: 8. The CDR3 nucleotides read TGTGCCTGGACGGGCGGGAGGGCGGAAAATGAGCAGTTCTTC. Its protein product is CAWTGGRAENEQFF. The variable domain in full, completed from reference TRBV30 and TRBJ2-1, reads SQTIHQWPATLVQPVGSPLSLECTVEGTSNPNLYWYRQAAGRGLQLLFYSVGIGQISSEVPQNLSASRPQDRQFILSSKKLLLSDSGFYLCAWTGGRAENEQFFGPGTRLTVL.

The table lists this clone with a few counts. At the DNA level, this CDR3 is encoded by other sequences in the same sample as well. The chain uses TRBV28 and TRBJ2-7; no definite D call. The CDR3 runs to 12 residues. Per germline, CDR1 MDHEN and CDR2 SYDVKM. Trimming cost V 2 bases and J 3 bases, with 5 bases left between them. CDR3 in amino acids: CASSLPGYEQYF. As DNA, the CDR3 is TGTGCCAGCAGTTTACCAGGCTACGAGCAGTACTTC.

This clone was seen a few times. This chain uses TRBV7-9 with TRBJ1-4; 8 bases match TRBD1. The V segment lost 1 base and the J segment 7 bases; nucleotides outside the gene matches: 2. Germline CDR1 and CDR2: SEHNR and FQNEAQ (reference sequence). There are 14 residues in the CDR3. CDR3 in amino acids: CASSLGTGSEKLFF. In nucleotides, the CDR3 is TGTGCCAGCAGCTTAGGGACAGGGAGTGAAAAACTGTTTTTT.

This clone has more than one count but fewer than ten. This chain connects TRBV25-1 to TRBJ2-6, with a possible D match to TRBD1 (6 bases). The length of the CDR3 is 15 residues. CDR1 and CDR2 from the germline V gene are MGHDK and SYGVNS. V was cut by 3 bases and J by 3 bases, with 9 bases left in between. The CDR3 sequence: CASSDRGSGANVLTF. CDR3 coding DNA: TGTGCCAGCAGTGACAGGGGAAGTGGGGCCAACGTCCTGACTTTC.

This clone was observed a few times. The chain combines TRBV28 with TRBJ2-7, with 10 bases matching TRBD2. The CDR3 runs to 18 residues. From germline, CDR1 is MDHEN and CDR2 SYDVKM. Trimming at V came to 5 bases and at J to 4 bases, leaving 17 bases not matched to a gene. CDR3 region: CASSPLAGTGLQGYEQYF. CDR3 sequence (DNA): TGTGCCAGCAGTCCACTAGCGGGAACGGGTCTCCAAGGTTACGAGCAGTACTTC.

The chain uses TRBV6-6 and TRBJ2-3; D gene uncertain. This CDR3 region has 12 residues. V gave up 6 bases and J gave up 6 bases, with 10 bases separating them. CDR1 is MNHNY, CDR2 SVGAGI, per germline (reference sequence). CDR3 coding DNA: TGTGCCAGCAGAATTGCGGAGGATACGCAGTATTTT. This sequence encodes CASRIAEDTQYF.

This clone was found a few times. This chain uses TRBV29-1 with TRBJ2-3; D perhaps matches TRBD1 (6 bases). V was trimmed by 4 bases and J by 4 bases, leaving 21 bases between them. CDR1 and CDR2 (germline): SQVTM, ANQGSEA. This CDR3 is 16 amino acids long. CDR3 region: CSVGGKQGFSADTQYF. The CDR3 DNA sequence: TGCAGCGTTGGAGGAAAACAGGGTTTCAGCGCAGATACGCAGTATTTT.

V usage is TRBV7-2 and J usage is TRBJ2-1; D gene uncertain. With 5 bases removed from V and 2 bases from J, the gap between germline ends came to 10 bases. There are 14 residues in the CDR3. Germline V gene lookup returns CDR1 SGHTA and CDR2 FQGNSA. The CDR3 DNA reads TGTGCCAGCAGCCCCGGTAGCCCCTACAATGAGCAGTTCTTC. The encoded protein is CASSPGSPYNEQFF.

In its sample, this clone was seen a few times. The genes are TRBV4-2 and TRBJ1-1, with 9 positions matching TRBD1. CDR1 is LGHNA, CDR2 YNFKEQ, per germline. V trimming: 1 base; J trimming: 3 bases; junction bases outside the gene matches: 3. The CDR3 is 15 residues long. The CDR3 DNA sequence: TGTGCCAGCAGCCAAGGGGGACAGGGATACACTGAAGCTTTCTTT. Its protein is CASSQGGQGYTEAFF.

The chain uses TRBV5-1 and TRBJ2-1, with TRBD1 identical over 8 bases. The CDR3 has 14 residues. V lost 2 bases to trimming and J lost 9 bases; unmatched junction nucleotides: 7. In germline, CDR1 is SGHRS, CDR2 YFSETQ. This chain's CDR3 is CASSFGNRGVEQFF. For the CDR3, the DNA is TGCGCCAGCAGCTTTGGCAACAGGGGGGTTGAGCAGTTCTTC.

This chain uses TRBV7-9 with TRBJ2-7; possible D gene TRBD2, 6 bases. Germline V gene lookup returns CDR1 SEHNR and CDR2 FQNEAQ (reference sequence). The CDR3 is 16 residues long. Between the trimmed V and J ends, which lost 5 bases and 0 bases, there was a span of 17 bases. The CDR3 DNA reads as TGTGCCAGCAGCGGAGGTCGGGGGAGGAGCTCCTACGAGCAGTACTTC. Protein product: CASSGGRGRSSYEQYF.

The genes are TRBV18 and TRBJ1-1; D not resolved. The ends were cut back, 6 bases at V and 0 bases at J, with 11 bases in the middle. The germline V gene encodes CDR1 KGHSH and CDR2 LQKENI. The CDR3 runs 14 residues. DNA of the CDR3: TGTGCCAGCTCCCGGGTGTCTGTGAACACTGAAGCTTTCTTT. This codes for CASSRVSVNTEAFF.

The chain links TRBV2 to TRBJ2-7; 8 nucleotides match TRBD1. V was clipped by 7 bases and J by 9 bases; unmatched bases: 14. Per germline, CDR1 SNHLY and CDR2 FYNNEI. There are 14 residues in the CDR3. The CDR3 loop is CASTGQAPIRGQYF. As DNA, the CDR3 is TGTGCCAGCACGGGACAGGCGCCTATCCGGGGGCAGTACTTC.

This clone has just a few counts. The V gene is TRBV7-9, the J gene TRBJ2-6; TRBD2 agrees at 8 bases. Losses at the gene ends were 6 bases for V and 2 bases for J; bases not matched to a gene: 6. The CDR3 is 16 amino acids. Per germline, CDR1 SEHNR and CDR2 FQNEAQ (reference sequence). CDR3 residues: CASSAGGGPGANVLTF. DNA for the CDR3: TGTGCCAGCAGTGCGGGGGGAGGGCCTGGGGCCAACGTCCTGACTTTC.

The chain couples TRBV28 to TRBJ1-2, with 7 bases lining up with TRBD1. The germline gives CDR1 MDHEN, CDR2 SYDVKM. Unmatched junction bases numbered 12, after V lost 5 bases and J lost 3 bases. This CDR3 has 16 residues. The chain's CDR3 is CASSPPSPGQDYGYTF. The CDR3 DNA reads as TGTGCCAGCAGTCCCCCTAGCCCCGGACAGGACTATGGCTACACCTTC.

This clone was found a few times. The chain is built from TRBV5-1 and TRBJ2-6, with 9 bases identical to TRBD1. This CDR3 region has 16 residues. Germline V lookup: CDR1 SGHRS, CDR2 YFSETQ. With 5 bases clipped from V and 2 bases from J, the junction kept 5 bases outside the gene matches. The CDR3 region is CASRYGQGTGANVLTF. CDR3 sequence (DNA): TGCGCCAGCAGATACGGACAGGGGACTGGGGCCAACGTCCTGACTTTC.

The gene calls are TRBV28 and TRBJ2-3; 9 bases are shared with TRBD2. From germline, CDR1 is MDHEN and CDR2 SYDVKM. This CDR3 region has 16 residues. V trimming: 5 bases; J trimming: 2 bases; junction bases outside the gene matches: 8. CDR3 nucleotide sequence: TGTGCCAGCAGTCTGACTAGCGGAACCCTCACAGATACGCAGTATTTT. This codes for CASSLTSGTLTDTQYF.

A few counts support this clone. The chain joins TRBV7-8 to TRBJ2-1; 9 bases are a match to TRBD2. The germline V gene encodes CDR1 SGHVS and CDR2 FQNEAQ. J lost 4 bases, V lost 1 base, and 2 bases had no gene match. The CDR3 consists of 15 residues. This CDR3 reads CASSLGLAVYNEQFF. DNA of the CDR3: TGTGCCAGCAGCTTAGGACTAGCGGTATACAATGAGCAGTTCTTC.

This clone was picked up a small number of times. This sequence joins TRBV6-5 and TRBJ2-4, with a possible D match to TRBD1 (5 bases). In germline, CDR1 is MNHEY, CDR2 SVGAGI. CDR3 length: 13 residues. Trimming removed 4 bases from V and 9 bases from J, with 13 bases in between. CDR3 sequence: CASSFTSQGIQYF. CDR3 DNA: TGTGCCAGCAGTTTTACGTCCCAGGGCATTCAGTACTTC.

This clone was detected a few times. This specimen includes other DNA sequences encoding the same CDR3. V usage is TRBV30 and J usage is TRBJ1-1; TRBD1 matches at 9 bases. The germline gives CDR1 GTSNPN, CDR2 SVGIG (reference sequence). Trimming at V came to 8 bases and at J to 0 bases, leaving 1 base not matched to a gene. CDR3 length: 12 residues. In DNA, the CDR3 is TGTGCCGGGGACAGGGTGAACACTGAAGCTTTCTTT. Protein sequence: CAGDRVNTEAFF.

This clone came up a few times. The V and J genes are TRBV19 and TRBJ1-2, with 7 bases identical to TRBD1. CDR3 length: 13 residues. CDR1 and CDR2 (germline): LNHDA, SQIVND (reference sequence). V dropped 7 bases and J dropped 4; count of bases not matched to a gene: 6. CDR3 amino acids: CASTAGQFYGYTF. Written as DNA, the CDR3 is TGTGCCAGTACCGCGGGACAGTTCTATGGCTACACCTTC.

The genes are TRBV7-9 and TRBJ2-7; D unclear. The ends were cut back, 6 bases at V and 3 bases at J, with 6 bases in the middle. From germline, CDR1 is SEHNR and CDR2 FQNEAQ (reference sequence). This CDR3 has 11 amino acids. The CDR3 bases are TGTGCCAGCAGGTACAGCTACGAGCAGTACTTC. Its translation is CASRYSYEQYF.

The CDR3 DNA reads TGTGCCAGCTCGCCCCGTGGGGCTTACGAGCAGTACTTC. Translation: CASSPRGAYEQYF. The rearrangement joins TRBV18 to TRBJ2-7, with TRBD1 as a possible D gene (5 bases). The V gene lost 6 bases and the J gene lost 4 bases, with 13 bases spanning the gap. The CDR3 has 13 residues. Germline V gene data show CDR1 as KGHSH and CDR2 as LQKENI.

The CDR3 region has the DNA TGTGCCTGGCGGAGGGGGGGGCCTCCTACCTACGAGCAGTACTTC. Its protein is CAWRRGGPPTYEQYF. The chain joins TRBV30 to TRBJ2-7; weak D call: TRBD2 (7 bases). Per the germline V gene, CDR1 is GTSNPN and CDR2 is SVGIG (reference sequence). This CDR3 has 15 amino acids. V dropped 5 bases and J dropped 2 bases, with 19 bases sitting between them.

This clone was observed a few times. The chain uses TRBV18 and TRBJ2-7; TRBD2 is a possible D gene (5 bases). The CDR3 has 15 residues. CDR1 and CDR2 (germline): KGHSH, LQKENI. V was cut by 3 bases and J by 3 bases, with 15 bases left in between. The CDR3, as DNA: TGTGCCAGCTCACCGATAAGCGGCGTTTTCTACGAGCAGTACTTC. Translation gives CASSPISGVFYEQYF.

The chain uses TRBV27 and TRBJ1-1, with TRBD1 matching over 10 bases. Germline CDR1 is MNHEY and CDR2 is SMNVEV (reference sequence). Trimming took 6 bases from V and 4 from J; bases not matched to a gene: 8. This CDR3 spans 15 amino acids. Here the CDR3 reads CASRGTGEWGTEAFF. CDR3 sequence (DNA): TGTGCCAGCAGAGGGACAGGGGAATGGGGCACTGAAGCTTTCTTT.

This clone was detected a few times. The chain is built from TRBV30 and TRBJ2-1; D possibly corresponds to TRBD2 (6 bases). The CDR3 loop spans 15 amino acids. Between the trimmed V and J ends, which lost 3 bases and 3 bases, there was a span of 15 bases. CDR1 and CDR2 from the germline V gene are GTSNPN and SVGIG (reference sequence). As DNA, the CDR3 is TGTGCCTGGAGCCTCCACGGGGGTCTCTACAATGAGCAGTTCTTC. Translation gives CAWSLHGGLYNEQFF.

This rearrangement joins TRBV28 to TRBJ2-7; tentatively, D is TRBD1 (5 bases). The CDR3 has 15 residues. Germline V CDR1 and CDR2: MDHEN, SYDVKM. Between the trimmed V and J ends, which lost 3 bases and 0 bases, there was a span of 12 bases. The CDR3 sequence: CASSLEAGLSYEQYF. DNA for the CDR3: TGTGCCAGCAGTTTGGAAGCAGGGCTCTCCTACGAGCAGTACTTC.